This TCR beta chain was identified during a study of T cell responses to AZD1222 COVID-19 vaccine. Trimming stripped 6 bases from V and 5 bases from J, with 10 bases between. The CDR3 totals 12 residues. Points on this clone: Within the sample, other DNA sequences also encode this same CDR3.

Here immunoSEQ multiplex PCR was the method, and the copy in TCRdb shows in-frame clones only, minus some. The repertoire holds some 130,000 clones, with 93% as singletons. The TCR was taken from an adult in good health. The material sequenced was peripheral blood, taken on day 0 of AZD1222 vaccination. This chain links TRBV12-3 or TRBV12-4 with TRBJ1-1, with a weak D call TRBD1 (5 bases). The CDR3: CASSFRGTEAFF. CDR3 DNA sequence: TGTGCCAGCAGCTTCCGGGGGACTGAAGCTTTCTTT.